The clone carrying this T cell receptor (beta chain) was counted many times. This specimen belongs to a study of T-cell reconstitution after alpha-beta-depleted transplantation in children. TCRbeta library construction was performed incorporating unique molecular identifiers. TCRdb re-analysed the PCR reads in MiXCR, keeping a single row per CDR3 protein. Altogether a few hundred thousand distinct CDR3 sequences are present, 9.7% being singletons, with the ten largest covering approximately 4.7%. The clonotype comes from a human donor who donated a stem cell graft to a child with SCID. Sequences were derived from PBMCs from the stem cell graft donor, sampled from the stem cell graft.

CDR3 amino acids: CSARERRNEQFF. DNA of the CDR3: TGCAGTGCTAGAGAAAGGCGGAATGAGCAGTTCTTC. The V gene is TRBV20-1, the J gene TRBJ2-1; D is unresolved. The germline gives CDR1 DFQATT, CDR2 SNEGSKA (reference sequence). The V end was cut by 0 bases, the J end by 7 bases, with 7 bases between. The CDR3 spans 12 residues.